A selection of T cell receptor beta chains follows, all from one sample in a study of neoadjuvant anti-PD-1 for oral cavity cancer. Data came from immunoSEQ multiplex PCR; TCRdb stores just in-frame clones and leaves some out. The repertoire has more than 20,000 clones, about 27% of them found once; the top ten carry roughly a sixth. The specimen was tumor tissue, collected after nivolumab (anti-PD-1) treatment. All receptors come from a person aged 35 to 85 with oral cavity squamous cell carcinoma. CDR3s include the opening cysteine and the closing phenylalanine or tryptophan. The order of the fields is J gene, CDR3 length, D gene, clone size, V gene, CDR3 protein, CDR3 DNA. The D gene is left open where the match is weak. Clone size is not always given. Where it is, it says once, few, many or a class for expanded clones.

>TRBJ2-2|14|NA|few|TRBV18
CASSPGGGTGELFF
TGTGCCAGCTCACCCGGGGGAGGCACCGGGGAGCTGTTTTTT
>TRBJ2-6|13|NA|NA|TRBV7-3
CASSQTGANVLTF
TGTGCCAGCAGTCAAACTGGGGCCAACGTCCTGACTTTC
>TRBJ1-1|13|NA|medium-sized|TRBV27
CASSFQVNTEAFF
TGTGCCAGCAGTTTTCAGGTGAACACTGAAGCTTTCTTT
>TRBJ2-5|14|NA|few|TRBV6-4
CASSESSERETQYF
TGTGCCAGCAGTGAGTCTAGCGAGCGTGAGACCCAGTACTTC
>TRBJ2-7|12|TRBD1|few|TRBV27
CASPGQEYEQYF
TGTGCCAGCCCGGGACAGGAGTACGAGCAGTACTTC
>TRBJ1-1|14|NA|NA|TRBV18
CASSPAGRDTEAFF
TGTGCCAGCTCACCGGCGGGGAGGGACACTGAAGCTTTCTTT
>TRBJ1-2|15|TRBD1|NA|TRBV28
CASASGTVGTYGYTF
TGTGCCAGCGCCTCCGGGACAGTTGGGACCTATGGCTACACCTTC
>TRBJ1-4|15|NA|NA|TRBV5-8
CASSFVGAPSEKLFF
TGTGCCAGCAGCTTTGTGGGAGCCCCCAGTGAAAAACTGTTTTTT
>TRBJ2-7|13|NA|NA|TRBV7-2
CASSFGETYEQYF
TGTGCCAGCAGCTTTGGGGAGACCTACGAGCAGTACTTC
>TRBJ2-2|16|TRBD1|NA|TRBV9
CASSVGGGGNTGELFF
TGTGCCAGCAGCGTAGGAGGGGGCGGGAACACCGGGGAGCTGTTTTTT
>TRBJ1-1|15|NA|once|TRBV25-1
CASSEYWGPNTEAFF
TGTGCCAGCAGTGAATATTGGGGCCCGAACACTGAAGCTTTCTTT
>TRBJ2-7|12|NA|NA|TRBV30
CAWSQQAGEQYF
TGTGCCTGGAGTCAACAGGCGGGCGAGCAGTACTTC
>TRBJ1-1|15|TRBD1|medium-sized|TRBV10-1
CASSPGQGSYTEAFF
TGCGCCAGCAGTCCGGGACAGGGCTCGTACACTGAAGCTTTCTTT
>TRBJ2-2|13|NA|once|TRBV5-4
CASRISGAGELFF
TGTGCCAGCAGAATCTCGGGGGCCGGGGAGCTGTTTTTT
>TRBJ1-1|17|NA|few|TRBV5-4
CASSLFRGGATNTEAFF
TGTGCCAGCAGCTTGTTTCGGGGAGGGGCTACGAACACTGAAGCTTTCTTT
>TRBJ2-7|12|NA|NA|TRBV19
CASKGRAYEQYF
TGTGCCTCAAAGGGCAGGGCCTACGAGCAGTACTTC
>TRBJ2-3|12|NA|NA|TRBV6-6
CASSYGWDTQYF
TGTGCCAGCAGTTACGGATGGGATACGCAGTATTTT
>TRBJ2-1|16|NA|many|TRBV4-2
CASSQEVGALYNEQFF
TGTGCCAGCAGCCAAGAGGTCGGGGCTTTATACAATGAGCAGTTCTTC
>TRBJ2-1|16|TRBD1|NA|TRBV23-1
CASRTKGQVKLNEQFF
TGCGCCAGCAGGACCAAGGGACAGGTGAAATTGAATGAGCAGTTCTTC
>TRBJ2-6|14|TRBD1|NA|TRBV29-1
CSVTGVSGANVLTF
TGCAGCGTTACAGGGGTGTCCGGGGCCAACGTCCTGACTTTC
>TRBJ1-2|13|NA|many|TRBV7-2
CASSPKGNYGYTF
TGTGCCAGCAGCCCGAAGGGAAACTATGGCTACACCTTC
>TRBJ2-3|13|NA|NA|TRBV4-1
CASSYTGTDTQYF
TGCGCCAGCAGCTATACGGGCACAGATACGCAGTATTTT